This T cell receptor (beta chain) was profiled in a study of cytomegalovirus exposure and HLA in healthy donors (dated by TCRdb to about 2017). In the study overall: An earlier analysis of roughly 570 of the donors reported roughly 300 Gb of sequence data and 117 million unique TCR beta sequences obtained from around 170 million T cells. High-throughput TCR immunosequencing, statistical association of individual TCRs with disease status, and machine learning were combined to predict cytomegalovirus infection status. A later genetic analysis took genome-wide SNP genotypes for about three fifths of the 666 donors and used that subset as a discovery cohort. An early release that covered roughly 600 HLA-typed donors contained approximately 320 gigabases of sequencing data and around 85 million unique TCR sequences. In a later analysis, previously published TCR beta repertoires from hundreds of donors were re-analyzed and high-resolution HLA genotyping was added so that TCR occurrence patterns could be studied. The aim of the study was to test whether cataloging public T cell receptors could identify signatures of past pathogen exposure. Several DR-DQ haplotypes were treated as single units for association and clustering because of strong linkage in the cohort. Both class I and class II loci were covered by HLA typing, at four-digit resolution. On average, 235,054 unique TCR beta nucleotide sequences were sequenced per donor among 398 genotyped donors of the cohort, with roughly 18% of those sequences being non-productive. Donor age, sex, ethnicity and CMV serostatus were compiled alongside the repertoire data. The number of donors typed differed by locus, with roughly 620-630 for A, B, C, DRB1 and DQB1, 522 for DQA1, 600 to 610 for DPA1, and approximately 470 for DPB1. In an earlier analysis of 500 to 650 of the donors, high-throughput TCR beta sequencing was used to judge whether each TCR beta V gene segment behaved as functional or pseudogenic. All discovery cohort repertoires had been generated using a single sequencing platform. Rather than using new phenotypic data, the later analysis identified candidate immune exposures from TCR beta sequences and from how often those sequences occurred across donors. Using immunosequencing, the study profiled T cell repertoires from about 650 subjects and related those repertoires to cytomegalovirus serostatus. Of the roughly 390 genotyped donors, 81% were placed in the genetic ancestry cluster associated with self-reported Caucasian donors. A separate validation cohort of 90 to 150 different subjects was used in addition to the approximately 610-subject first cohort.

The CDR3 contains 17 residues, cysteine and phenylalanine counted. Solely the CDR3 DNA is kept, with 51 bases framed from the first base. Trimming costs V 5 bases and J 1 base, and their ends lie 20 bases apart. The germline V gene supplies CDR1 SGHTA and CDR2 FQGTGA. Comment on this clone: It lacks a known antigen. No quality values exist for individual bases; no much larger clone is one base distant.

The cohort consisted of hundreds of healthy bone marrow donors. At the time of sampling, every cohort member was nominally healthy, though immune exposures that went unrecorded were likely present. The donor was CMV seronegative and was included in the group of under 450 seronegative cohort members. Each donor provided a peripheral blood sample, and peripheral blood mononuclear cells were used for TCR beta sequencing. Genomic DNA was extracted from the blood cell samples with the Qiagen DNeasy Blood Extraction Kit. To prepare the library, the immunoSEQ multiplex PCR assay was applied. For the multiplex PCR, a mixture combining 60 forward primers for TCR Vbeta segments and 13 reverse primers for TCR Jbeta segments was used. The CDR3 region of rearranged TCR beta genes was amplified from genomic DNA with a multiplex PCR assay. The amplified TCR beta libraries were sequenced on the Illumina HiSeq System as 87-base-pair reads. The original pipeline was this. A later analysis counted approximately 76 million unique TCR beta chains across the 500 to 850 repertoires, and some 12 million of these chains were shared by at least two donors. A nearest-neighbor algorithm error-corrected the raw reads and collapsed the reads into unique sequences, merging closely related sequences to remove PCR and sequencing errors. To assign V, D and J gene segments, CDR3 sequences were aligned to IMGT reference sequences. For a sequence to be retained, at least a six-nucleotide match to both a V gene segment and a J gene segment was required. A rearrangement counted as productive if the CDR3 had no stop codons and remained in frame with V and J, and every other rearrangement counted as non-productive. CDR3 was defined according to IMGT convention as the region running from the second conserved V-encoded cysteine to the conserved J-encoded phenylalanine. The earlier analysis of more than 450 of the donors excluded sequences that lacked an unambiguous match to a single V gene segment. An earlier analysis of some 500 of the donors classified V segments as functional when productive rearrangements were above 56.7% and as segregating when the standard deviation between donors was above 5%. A statistical classification framework was built to diagnose cytomegalovirus status from the catalog of TCR beta chain sequences. V and J gene assignment, in a later analysis, came from comparing TCR nucleotide sequences with IMGT/GENE-DB human TR gene sequences. Using the TCRdist pipeline, a later analysis assigned CDR3 sequences along with most-parsimonious VDJ recombination scenarios. In a later analysis, every TCR beta chain was defined by the combination of its CDR3 amino acid sequence and its V-gene family, and reads without a unique V-gene family were dropped. A later analysis removed 600 or so highly shared, low-generation-probability nucleotide sequences to deal with suspected cross-contamination and a sequencing artifact. In a later analysis, a clonal expansion index was calculated for each public chain from normalized within-repertoire ranks of inferred template counts. In a later analysis, generation probabilities were computed with a VDJ recombination model fitted to out-of-frame rearrangements, and the resulting probabilities were checked against IGoR. In a later analysis, TCR-TCR, TCR-HLA and TCR-CMV co-occurrence was scored with hypergeometric tests, and a repertoire-size bias correction was applied to TCR pairs. False discovery rates were estimated in a later analysis by permuting HLA or CMV assignments 20 times. In a later analysis, co-occurring TCRs were grouped using DBSCAN, with TCRdist sequence similarity added in when clustering inside HLA-allele-positive subsets. For co-occurrence clustering, repertoires with fewer than 30,000 or more than 120,000 public chains were excluded, along with five repertoires with anomalous nucleotide sharing. TCRdb stores this immuneACCESS table with in-frame sequences only. Part of the clones is absent; in the studies checked, under half of the shortfall reflects unresolved V genes, and no reason is known for the rest. V and J calls and clone size are given by that table; D and trimming were obtained from the DNA. The sample data list roughly 80,000 clones, and around 85% of these were observed just once. In total, the top ten clones hold around 2.4% of the sample.

General study outcomes and caveats: An association between a missense DCLRE1C variant and V-gene and J-gene trimming of TCR beta chains was found in a later genetic analysis and replicated in an independent cohort. Because HLA typing was unavailable for some donors at each locus, only the typed subset was used in association tests. Correlated functional status among segregating V segments might be attributable to linkage disequilibrium, but an unknown experimental factor could not be ruled out. The 87-base-pair reads could not distinguish some IMGT-functional V segments, including TRBV6-2 and TRBV6-3, so those segments were excluded. While some public TCRs were present in many individuals, most TCR sequences turned up only very rarely across donors. Specific HLA alleles were associated with over 15,000 TCR beta sequences at a false discovery rate of 0.05 in a later analysis. In a later analysis, HLA-associated TCR beta chains were found to be more clonally expanded and to have lower generation probabilities than equally common non-associated chains. Presence/absence analyses assumed roughly uniform sequencing depth across donors, an assumption that may not hold. Only TCR beta chains were sequenced in this cohort, and the absence of alpha or paired-chain data limited detectable features. The authors suggested that the approach could potentially be generalized to other disease states and immunological phenotypes. In an earlier analysis of fewer than 700 of the donors, most TCR beta V segments appeared in productive rearrangements about 90% or about 30% of the time, broadly matching IMGT annotations. Assigning TCR associations to individual alleles was difficult when HLA alleles, especially DR and DQ, strongly co-occurred. In vitro tests confirmed that three of the cytomegalovirus-associated TCR beta chains recognize cytomegalovirus antigens. Compared with the approximately 670-donor mean, donors in an Asian-associated ancestry cluster had fewer N-insertions in productive TCRs, according to a later genetic analysis. Cytomegalovirus status was reported to be diagnosed by the classifier with high specificity and sensitivity in both the original and validation cohorts. In a later analysis, the rate of TCR association differed among HLA loci, with DRB1 alleles having the most associated TCRs and HLA-C alleles having the fewest. A later analysis found that most CMV-associated TCR beta chains appeared HLA-restricted, with HLA associations seemingly driven largely by CMV exposure. A later analysis reported that several top co-occurrence clusters appeared linked to parvovirus B19, influenza, CMV and Epstein-Barr virus. A further reported finding was that TCR beta sequences accurately predicted the HLA-A and HLA-B alleles for most subjects in the first cohort. CMV serostatus was the only immune exposure information available for the cohort. A total of 150 or so TCR beta chains were listed by the study as associated with cytomegalovirus. A cluster of highly shared sequence variants was judged likely to represent a technical artifact of the sequencing pipeline. Over 15 rarely observed V segments, including chromosome 9 orphons, were excluded from the earlier analysis of approximately 500 of the donors because counts were too low.

The receptor's source is a woman aged 45-65 years in good health and CMV-seronegative. The sequenced sample was PBMCs. The rearrangement combines TRBV7-3 with TRBJ1-1; TRBD1 is perhaps the D gene, given 6 matching bases. CDR3 loop: CASSQRHRARANTEAFF. The nucleotide sequence is given as TGTGCCAGCAGCCAGAGACACAGGGCAAGGGCGAACACTGAAGCTTTCTTT.